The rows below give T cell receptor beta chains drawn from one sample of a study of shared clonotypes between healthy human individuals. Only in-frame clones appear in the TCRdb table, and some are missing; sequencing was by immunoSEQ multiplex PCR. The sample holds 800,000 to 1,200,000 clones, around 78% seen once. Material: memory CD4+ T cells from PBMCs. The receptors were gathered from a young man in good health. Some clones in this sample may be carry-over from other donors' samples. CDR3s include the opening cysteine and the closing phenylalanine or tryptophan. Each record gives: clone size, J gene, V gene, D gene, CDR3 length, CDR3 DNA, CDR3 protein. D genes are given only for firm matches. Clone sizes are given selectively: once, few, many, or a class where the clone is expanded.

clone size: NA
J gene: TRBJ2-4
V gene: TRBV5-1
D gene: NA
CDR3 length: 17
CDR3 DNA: TGCGCCAGCAGCTTGGTTTCGGCAGGGGGAGGCAAAAACATTCAGTACTTC
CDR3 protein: CASSLVSAGGGKNIQYF

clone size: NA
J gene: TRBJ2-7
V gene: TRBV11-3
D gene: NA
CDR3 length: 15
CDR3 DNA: TGTGCCAGCAGCTTAGCTGGGCTTAGATGCTACGAGCAGTACTTC
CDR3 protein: CASSLAGLRCYEQYF

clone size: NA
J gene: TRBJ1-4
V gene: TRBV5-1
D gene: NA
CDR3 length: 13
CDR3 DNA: TGCGCCAGCAGCTCGGGGACTAATGAAAAACTGTTTTTT
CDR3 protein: CASSSGTNEKLFF

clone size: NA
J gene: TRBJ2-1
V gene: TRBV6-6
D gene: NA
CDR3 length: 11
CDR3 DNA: TGTGCCACCGAGCGCTACAATGAGCAGTTCTTC
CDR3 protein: CATERYNEQFF

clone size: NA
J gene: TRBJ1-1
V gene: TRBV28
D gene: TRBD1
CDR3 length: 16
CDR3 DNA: TGTGCCAGCAGTTTATCCCCCTCGCAGGGGGCTCAGATGGCTTTCTTT
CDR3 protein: CASSLSPSQGAQMAFF

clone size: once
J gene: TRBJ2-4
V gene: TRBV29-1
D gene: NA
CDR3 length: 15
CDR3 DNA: TGCAGCGTATGGGGACAGACGCTAGCGGCGGACATTCAGTACTTC
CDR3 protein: CSVWGQTLAADIQYF

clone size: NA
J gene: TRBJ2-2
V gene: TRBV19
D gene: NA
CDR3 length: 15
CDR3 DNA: TGTGCCAGCCGGCCGGCCGGACATTGGACCGGGGAGCTGTTTTTT
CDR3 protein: CASRPAGHWTGELFF

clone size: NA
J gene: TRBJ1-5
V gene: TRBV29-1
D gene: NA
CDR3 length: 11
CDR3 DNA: TGCAGCGTCTCCCCCTATCAGCCCCAGCATTTT
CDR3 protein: CSVSPYQPQHF

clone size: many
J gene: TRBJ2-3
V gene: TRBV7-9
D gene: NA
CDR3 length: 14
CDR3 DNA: TGTGCCAGCAGCTTAGTGTCCGGACTTGATACGCAGTATTTT
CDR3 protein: CASSLVSGLDTQYF

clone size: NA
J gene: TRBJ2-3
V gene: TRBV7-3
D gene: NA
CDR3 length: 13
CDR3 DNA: TGTGCCAGCAGCTTAACGTATACAGATACGCAGTATTTT
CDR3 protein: CASSLTYTDTQYF

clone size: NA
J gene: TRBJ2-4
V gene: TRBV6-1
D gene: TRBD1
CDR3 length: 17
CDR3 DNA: TGTGCCAGCAGTGAAGCGCAAGGGGGCGCCTCCAAAAACATTCAGTACTTC
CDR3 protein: CASSEAQGGASKNIQYF

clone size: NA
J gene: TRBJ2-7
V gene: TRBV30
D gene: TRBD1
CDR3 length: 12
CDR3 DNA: TGTGCCTGGAGTGTACCAGGGGGCAAGCAGTACTTC
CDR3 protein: CAWSVPGGKQYF

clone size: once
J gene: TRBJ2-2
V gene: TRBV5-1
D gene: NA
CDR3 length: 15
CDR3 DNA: TGCGCCAGCAGCTTGCGGACGGGGAACACCGGGGAGCTGTTTTTT
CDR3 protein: CASSLRTGNTGELFF

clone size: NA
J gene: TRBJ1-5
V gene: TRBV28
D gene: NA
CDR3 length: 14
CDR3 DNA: TGTGCCAGCAGTTTTGGCCGGGGCAATCAGCCCCAGCATTTT
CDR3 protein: CASSFGRGNQPQHF

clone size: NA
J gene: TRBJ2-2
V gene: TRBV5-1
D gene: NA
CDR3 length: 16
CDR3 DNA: TGCGCCAGCAGCCCGGATCCGATTGGGAGGACCGGGGAGCTGTTTTTT
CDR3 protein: CASSPDPIGRTGELFF

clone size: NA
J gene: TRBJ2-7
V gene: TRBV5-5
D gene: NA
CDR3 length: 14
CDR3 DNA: TGTGCCAGCGGGCGCGGAGGGGCCTCCTACGAGCAGTACTTC
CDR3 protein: CASGRGGASYEQYF

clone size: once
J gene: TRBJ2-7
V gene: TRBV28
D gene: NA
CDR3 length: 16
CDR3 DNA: TGTGCCAGCAGTTTACAAGGACCGAAGAGAAATTACGAGCAGTACTTC
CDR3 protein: CASSLQGPKRNYEQYF

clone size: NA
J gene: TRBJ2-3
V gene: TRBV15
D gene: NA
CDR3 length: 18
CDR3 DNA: TGTGCCACCAGCAGAGATTATCTGGCGAGCTTCGCCACAGATACGCAGTATTTT
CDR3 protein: CATSRDYLASFATDTQYF

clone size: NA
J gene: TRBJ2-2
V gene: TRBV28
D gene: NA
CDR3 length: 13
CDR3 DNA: TGTGCCAGCAGTCCAGGGTGGCCCGGGGAGCTGTTTTTT
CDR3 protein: CASSPGWPGELFF

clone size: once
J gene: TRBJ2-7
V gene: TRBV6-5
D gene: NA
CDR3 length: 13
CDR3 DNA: TGTGCCAGCAGTTACTCGCTGGGAACCGAGCAGTACTTC
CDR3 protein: CASSYSLGTEQYF

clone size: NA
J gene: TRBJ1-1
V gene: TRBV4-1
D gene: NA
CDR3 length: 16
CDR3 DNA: TGCGCCAGCAGCCAAGAGAAGAGGGGCCGTGGCACTGAAGCTTTCTTT
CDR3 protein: CASSQEKRGRGTEAFF

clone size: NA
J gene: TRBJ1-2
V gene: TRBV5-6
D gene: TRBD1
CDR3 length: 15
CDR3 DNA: TGTGCCAGCAGCGCTTCGACAGGGAGTAGCTATGGCTACACCTTC
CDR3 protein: CASSASTGSSYGYTF

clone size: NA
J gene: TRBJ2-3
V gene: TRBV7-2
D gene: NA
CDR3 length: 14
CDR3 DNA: TGTGCCAGCAGCCAAAGGGACGAGACAGATACGCAGTATTTT
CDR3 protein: CASSQRDETDTQYF

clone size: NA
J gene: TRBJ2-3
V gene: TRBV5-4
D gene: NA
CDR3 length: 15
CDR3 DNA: TGTGCCAGCAGCTTGTTGGCGGGACCCACAGATACGCAGTATTTT
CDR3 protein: CASSLLAGPTDTQYF